These T cell receptor beta chains were read from a single sample in a study of cytomegalovirus exposure and HLA in healthy donors. The assay was immunoSEQ multiplex PCR, and TCRdb's table has in-frame clones only and misses some. The repertoire consists of roughly 140,000 clones, with approximately 60% occurring once and the leading ten covering 5.5% to 9%. The sample was PBMCs. Receptors were obtained from a woman aged 55-70 years in good health and CMV-seropositive. Both conserved end residues are part of each CDR3. D genes are given only for firm matches. Rows give clone size only sometimes, using once, few, many, or a class for an expanded clone.

>TRBV9|TRBJ1-1|.|.
CASTPFGGNTEAFF
TGTGCCAGCACCCCCTTCGGGGGGAACACTGAAGCTTTCTTT
>TRBV7-2|TRBJ1-5|.|.
CASSLGPPQPQHF
TGTGCCAGCAGCTTGGGGCCCCCTCAACCCCAGCATTTT
>TRBV9|TRBJ2-2|.|.
CASSVGLNTGELFF
TGTGCCAGCAGCGTGGGGCTTAACACCGGGGAGCTGTTTTTT
>TRBV7-8|TRBJ2-2|.|.
CASSAGLYTGELFF
TGTGCCAGCAGCGCGGGACTCTACACCGGGGAGCTGTTTTTT
>TRBV6-5|TRBJ1-4|.|.
CASSPGGGAEKLFF
TGTGCCAGCAGCCCAGGTGGGGGGGCTGAAAAACTGTTTTTT
>TRBV27|TRBJ1-2|.|TRBD1
CASSLMPDRVTFDGYTF
TGTGCCAGCAGTTTAATGCCGGACAGGGTTACCTTTGATGGCTACACCTTC
>TRBV5-4|TRBJ1-2|few|.
CASSLKGGYNYGYTF
TGTGCCAGCAGCTTGAAAGGGGGATATAACTATGGCTACACCTTC
>TRBV9|TRBJ2-3|once|.
CASSVEVKGAQYF
TGTGCCAGCAGCGTAGAAGTTAAGGGAGCGCAGTATTTT
>TRBV27|TRBJ1-5|few|TRBD1
CASSPIGQGGNQPQHF
TGTGCCAGCAGCCCTATAGGACAGGGGGGCAATCAGCCCCAGCATTTT
>TRBV6-1|TRBJ2-7|.|.
CASSLTGPTVQYF
TGTGCCAGCAGCCTCACAGGGCCCACCGTGCAGTACTTC
>TRBV7-6|TRBJ1-1|few|TRBD1
CASSLQGARTEAFF
TGTGCCAGCAGTTTACAGGGGGCAAGGACTGAAGCTTTCTTT
>TRBV4-3|TRBJ2-7|.|TRBD1
CASRRDRGYEQYF
TGCGCCAGCAGACGGGACAGGGGCTACGAGCAGTACTTC
>TRBV7-8|TRBJ2-1|.|TRBD1
CASSLVRPGGNNEQFF
TGTGCCAGCAGCTTAGTCAGGCCAGGGGGTAACAATGAGCAGTTCTTC
>TRBV7-9|TRBJ2-7|.|.
CASSLTHEQYF
TGTGCCAGCAGCCTTACTCACGAGCAGTACTTC
>TRBV2|TRBJ2-4|.|.
CASSVGGATKNIQYF
TGTGCCAGCAGTGTGGGGGGTGCAACCAAAAACATTCAGTACTTC
>TRBV21-1|TRBJ2-7|.|.
CASSSPSGRHEQYF
TGTGCCAGCAGCAGTCCTAGCGGGAGGCACGAGCAGTACTTC
>TRBV27|TRBJ2-7|.|.
CASSLGLSYEQYF
TGTGCCAGCAGTTTAGGGCTCTCCTACGAGCAGTACTTC
>TRBV25-1|TRBJ1-3|.|.
CASSEYPEGVGNTIYF
TGTGCCAGCAGTGAATATCCTGAGGGGGTTGGAAACACCATATATTTT
>TRBV21-1|TRBJ2-2|.|.
CASSSELAGARTPPDTGELFF
TGTGCCAGCAGCAGCGAACTAGCGGGAGCCCGTACCCCTCCGGATACCGGGGAGCTGTTTTTT
>TRBV5-1|TRBJ2-5|.|TRBD2
CASSTTSGRETQYF
TGCGCCAGCAGCACAACTAGCGGGAGAGAGACCCAGTACTTC
>TRBV4-1|TRBJ2-7|.|TRBD2
CASSPQDGGRTTHEQYF
TGCGCCAGCAGCCCCCAGGACGGCGGGAGGACCACCCACGAGCAGTACTTC
>TRBV5-1|TRBJ2-7|.|.
CASRPGQVYEQYF
TGCGCCAGCAGACCGGGACAAGTCTACGAGCAGTACTTC
>TRBV14|TRBJ2-5|.|.
CASSLLDKRGPQETQYF
TGTGCCAGCAGCCTACTGGACAAAAGGGGTCCCCAAGAGACCCAGTACTTC
>TRBV21-1|TRBJ1-2|.|.
CASTEDRDGSNYGYTF
TGTGCCAGCACCGAAGACAGGGACGGTTCTAACTATGGCTACACCTTC
>TRBV5-4|TRBJ2-2|.|.
CASSLVSSGTGELFF
TGTGCCAGCAGCTTGGTTTCATCGGGCACCGGGGAGCTGTTTTTT
>TRBV7-6|TRBJ2-2|.|TRBD1
CASSPRDRVNGELFF
TGTGCCAGCAGCCCGAGGGACAGGGTGAACGGGGAGCTGTTTTTT
>TRBV27|TRBJ2-7|.|.
CASSLAIQGPYEQYF
TGTGCCAGCAGTTTGGCTATACAGGGTCCCTACGAGCAGTACTTC